This TCR beta chain was captured in a study of CD8 T cells in ankylosing spondylitis. As regards this clonotype: Its antigen is unidentified.

Study outcomes and limitations: Peripheral blood held disease-linked clones only at relatively low frequency, and these were CD8+. Disease-linked clones were reportedly significantly enriched in matched ankylosing spondylitis synovial fluid.

It was by quantitative 5'-RACE with molecular barcodes that TCR beta libraries were made. TCRdb re-called the 5' RACE reads with MiXCR, one entry per CDR3 protein. This table has 130,000 or so distinct CDR3 sequences, roughly an eighth appearing once. This CDR3 spans 16 amino acids. In germline, CDR1 is MNHNS, CDR2 SASEGT. The junction had 15 bases not matched to a gene; V was cut back by 6 bases and J by 9 bases. The sequencing input was blood, either unsorted or a sorted T cell fraction (not recorded which). This sequence was found in a female donor with ankylosing spondylitis or in good health (not recorded which). This chain connects TRBV6-1 to TRBJ2-1, with 9 bases identical to TRBD2. For the CDR3, the DNA is TGTGCCAGCAGCCCTAGCGGGATGAACCGTAGGGGTGAGCAGTTCTTC. Translating gives CASSPSGMNRRGEQFF.